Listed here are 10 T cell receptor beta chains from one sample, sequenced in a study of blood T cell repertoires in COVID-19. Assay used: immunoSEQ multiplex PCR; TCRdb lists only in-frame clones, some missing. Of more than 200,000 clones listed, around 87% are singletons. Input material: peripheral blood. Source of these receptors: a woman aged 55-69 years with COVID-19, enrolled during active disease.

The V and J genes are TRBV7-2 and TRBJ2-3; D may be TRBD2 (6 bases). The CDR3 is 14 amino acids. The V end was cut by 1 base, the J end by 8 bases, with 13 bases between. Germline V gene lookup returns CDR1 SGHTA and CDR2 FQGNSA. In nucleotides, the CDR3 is TGTGCCAGCAGCTTAGGTGGGGGGTTGGGTACGCAGTATTTT. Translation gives CASSLGGGLGTQYF.

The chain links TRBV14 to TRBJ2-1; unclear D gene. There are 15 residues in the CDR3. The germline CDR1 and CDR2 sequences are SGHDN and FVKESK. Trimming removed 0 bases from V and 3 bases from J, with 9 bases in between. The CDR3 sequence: CASSQDLASYNEQFF. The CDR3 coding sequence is TGTGCCAGCAGCCAAGATCTGGCCAGCTACAATGAGCAGTTCTTC.

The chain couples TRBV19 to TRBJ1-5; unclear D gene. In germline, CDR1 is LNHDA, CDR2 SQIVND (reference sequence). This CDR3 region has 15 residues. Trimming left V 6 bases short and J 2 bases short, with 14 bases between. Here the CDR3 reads CASSHIAEGNQPQHF. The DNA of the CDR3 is TGTGCCAGTAGCCACATCGCGGAGGGCAATCAGCCCCAGCATTTT.

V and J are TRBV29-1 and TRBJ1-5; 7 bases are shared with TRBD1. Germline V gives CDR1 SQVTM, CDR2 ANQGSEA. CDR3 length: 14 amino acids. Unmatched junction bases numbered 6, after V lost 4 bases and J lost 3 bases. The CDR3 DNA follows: TGCAGCGTTGCCGAGGGGGCGAACAATCAGCCCCAGCATTTT. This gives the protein CSVAEGANNQPQHF.

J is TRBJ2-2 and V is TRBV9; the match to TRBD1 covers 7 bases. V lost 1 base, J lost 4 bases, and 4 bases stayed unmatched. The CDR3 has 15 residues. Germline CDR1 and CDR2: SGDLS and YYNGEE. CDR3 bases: TGTGCCAGCAGCGTATGGGCAGGGGGCACCGGGGAGCTGTTTTTT. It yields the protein CASSVWAGGTGELFF.

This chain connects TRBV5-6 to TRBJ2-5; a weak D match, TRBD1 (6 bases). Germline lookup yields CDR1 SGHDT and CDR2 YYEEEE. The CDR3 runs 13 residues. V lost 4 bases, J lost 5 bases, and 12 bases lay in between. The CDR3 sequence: CASSRPGVETQYF. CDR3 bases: TGTGCCAGCAGCCGACCAGGGGTCGAGACCCAGTACTTC.

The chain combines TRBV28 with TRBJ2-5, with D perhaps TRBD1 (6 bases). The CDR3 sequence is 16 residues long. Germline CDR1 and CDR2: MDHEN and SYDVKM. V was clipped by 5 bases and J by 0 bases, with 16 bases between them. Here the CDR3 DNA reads TGTGCCAGCAGTGATCTATCAGGGGTCTACCAAGAGACCCAGTACTTC. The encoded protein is CASSDLSGVYQETQYF.

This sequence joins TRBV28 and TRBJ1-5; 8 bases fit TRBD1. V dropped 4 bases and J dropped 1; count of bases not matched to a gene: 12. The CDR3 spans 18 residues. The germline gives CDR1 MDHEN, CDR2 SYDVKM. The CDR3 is CASSSGQGRGLSNQPQHF. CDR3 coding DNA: TGTGCCAGCAGTTCAGGACAGGGCCGGGGATTGAGCAATCAGCCCCAGCATTTT.

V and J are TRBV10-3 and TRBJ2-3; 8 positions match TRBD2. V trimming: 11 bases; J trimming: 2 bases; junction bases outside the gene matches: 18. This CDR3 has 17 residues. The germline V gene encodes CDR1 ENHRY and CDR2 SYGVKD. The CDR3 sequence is CASGRDMEGQYTDTQYF. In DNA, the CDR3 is TGTGCCTCCGGGAGGGACATGGAGGGGCAGTACACAGATACGCAGTATTTT.

The CDR3 DNA follows: TGTGCCACCAGCAGAGGACTAGCGGGAGGGATAGATACGCAGTATTTT. Its translation: CATSRGLAGGIDTQYF. The chain employs TRBV15 and TRBJ2-3; 14 bases are shared with TRBD2. CDR3 size: 16 residues. CDR1 is LNHNV and CDR2 is YYDKDF in the germline V gene (reference sequence). J was trimmed by 5 bases and V by 1 base; bases with no gene match: 2.